In its sample, the clone carrying this T cell receptor beta chain was seen a few times. The antigen remains unidentified. The CDR3 sequence is 17 residues long. The V gene end was trimmed by 6 bases and the J gene end by 3 bases; junction bases not matched to a gene: 14. Looked up from germline, CDR1 is DFQATT and CDR2 is SNEGSKA (reference sequence). This specimen belongs to a study of T cells in Graves' hyperthyroidism and ophthalmopathy. Findings and caveats of the study: Ophthalmopathy was predicted by the model a median of approximately six months ahead of onset.

Amplification targeted TCR beta CDR3 regions from RNA transcripts. HTBI primers drove first-round RT-PCR of the TCR CDR3. TCRdb passed the multiplex PCR reads through MiXCR, listing each CDR3 protein once. The sample carries about 420,000 distinct CDR3 sequences, roughly 14% recorded once. The TCR sequence derives from a woman aged 18-29 years with Graves' hyperthyroidism. The gene calls are TRBV20-1 and TRBJ1-6, with TRBD1 identical over 7 bases. The sample consisted of blood. In nucleotides, the CDR3 is TGCAGTGCAGTCCCGGGGGCGGACAGGCTCTATAATTCACCCCTCCACTTT. Translation gives CSAVPGADRLYNSPLHF.